The clone carrying this TCR beta chain has just a few counts. Its target is unknown. These data originate in a study of T cell repertoires in cytomegalovirus infection. Study as a whole: Researchers turned to recently identified HLA-C-restricted CMV epitopes as well as well-studied HLA-B-restricted ones.

CDR3 size: 18 residues. Trimming removed 8 bases at V and 0 bases at J, with 23 bases between. TCRdb itself ran the reads through MiXCR, one entry per CDR3 protein. The sample consists of about 900,000 distinct CDR3 sequences, approximately 33% of them appearing once. This sample comprised cultured CD8+ T cells from PBMCs, obtained from culture after CMV antigen stimulation. The sequence was collected from a human donor in good health (CMV status not recorded). Some clones in this sample may be carry-over from other donors' samples. V gene TRBV12-3 or TRBV12-4 combines with J gene TRBJ2-1; possible D gene TRBD1, 5 bases. In DNA form, the CDR3 reads TGTGCCAGCTCTCGCGGTCAAGGGGTCTTCAGCTCCTACAATGAGCAGTTCTTC. Translation gives CASSRGQGVFSSYNEQFF.